Listed here are 11 T cell receptor beta chains from one sample, sequenced in a study of neurological immune-mediated disorders. Time point described: technical triplicate 1. MiXCR was run by TCRdb on the 5' RACE reads, yielding one entry per CDR3 protein. This table holds roughly 41,000 distinct CDR3 sequences, around 10% found once. Sequenced material: PBMCs. Receptors originate from a man in his 60s with HTLV-1-associated myelopathy (HAM/TSP).

Many counts were recorded for this clonotype. The chain uses TRBV7-2 and TRBJ1-1; 7 bases line up with TRBD1. The CDR3 consists of 13 residues. The junction had 8 bases not matched to a gene; V was cut back by 5 bases and J by 8 bases. Germline values: CDR1 SGHTA, CDR2 FQGNSA. The CDR3 is CASSPNPGQEAFF. The CDR3 DNA is TGTGCCAGCAGCCCCAACCCGGGACAGGAAGCTTTCTTT.

Comment on this clonotype: One end of the junction fails to match germline, which may point to a read error. The V and J genes are TRBV4-1 and TRBJ2-4, with 9 nucleotides matching TRBD1. The CDR3 totals 17 residues. Germline V CDR1 and CDR2: MGHRA, YSYEKL. The chain's CDR3 is CDSSPDRGSEAKNIQYF. The CDR3 DNA sequence: TGCGACAGCAGCCCCGACAGGGGGTCTGAAGCCAAAAACATTCAGTACTTC.

This clonotype occurred many times. This rearrangement joins TRBV6-6 to TRBJ1-6; a weak D match, TRBD1 (5 bases). Germline V gene data show CDR1 as MNHNY and CDR2 as SVGAGI (reference sequence). Trimming stripped 8 bases from V and 5 bases from J, with 10 bases between. This CDR3 is 13 amino acids long. DNA for the CDR3: TGTGCCAGCCGCGCGACAGATAATTCACCCCTCCACTTT. Its translation: CASRATDNSPLHF.

Many counts were recorded for this clonotype. The V and J genes are TRBV20-1 and TRBJ2-1, with D perhaps TRBD1 or TRBD2 (6 bases each). CDR3 length: 15 amino acids. Trimming stripped 5 bases from V and 6 bases from J, with 20 bases between. Germline V CDR1 and CDR2: DFQATT, SNEGSKA (reference sequence). This CDR3 is CSASPSRGPGNEQFF. In DNA form, the CDR3 reads TGCAGTGCTTCCCCGAGCCGGGGGCCTGGCAATGAGCAGTTCTTC.

Ten or more counts support this clonotype. The genes are TRBV12-3 or TRBV12-4 and TRBJ2-1, with 7 bases that match TRBD2. The CDR3 consists of 14 residues. With 2 bases clipped from V and 15 bases from J, the junction kept 13 bases outside the gene matches. The chain's CDR3 is CASSLLLGEGPGFF. DNA of the CDR3: TGTGCCAGCAGTTTATTGTTGGGGGAGGGCCCGGGGTTCTTC.

This CDR3 reads CASSYSPSGMGTYEEYF. The CDR3 DNA reads TGTGCCAGCAGTTACTCCCCGAGCGGGATGGGGACCTACGAAGAGTACTTC. The chain is built from TRBV6-5 and TRBJ2-7, with 7 bases aligning to TRBD2. Germline trimming cut 0 bases from V and 11 bases from J; bases unmatched to any gene: 19. CDR1 and CDR2 (germline): MNHEY, SVGAGI. There are 17 residues in the CDR3.

This clonotype occurred many times. The chain recombines TRBV11-2 with TRBJ1-2; a weak D match, TRBD1 (6 bases). CDR1 and CDR2 (germline): SGHAT, FQNNGV. The CDR3 sequence is 16 residues long. V lost 3 bases and J lost 2, with 16 bases in between. In DNA form, the CDR3 reads TGTGCCAGCAGCTTCCCAAGAACAGGGATGAACTATGGCTACACCTTC. Its translation is CASSFPRTGMNYGYTF.

This clonotype was observed a handful of times. The chain couples TRBV5-8 to TRBJ1-4, with 9 positions matching TRBD1. The CDR3 has 15 residues. J lost 8 bases, V lost 1 base, and 6 bases had no gene match. The V gene's germline CDR1 is SGHTS and CDR2 YDEGEE. The CDR3 loop reads CASSLIRDRDEKLFF. For the CDR3, the DNA is TGTGCCAGCAGCTTGATCCGGGACAGGGACGAAAAACTGTTTTTT.

This clonotype was seen repeatedly, ten times or more. The genes are TRBV2 and TRBJ2-1, with TRBD1 matching over 9 bases. J was trimmed by 3 bases and V by 7 bases; bases with no gene match: 7. The CDR3 sequence is 15 residues long. The germline gives CDR1 SNHLY, CDR2 FYNNEI. The CDR3 is CASNQQGAGYNEQFF. The CDR3 DNA is TGTGCCAGCAACCAACAGGGGGCTGGCTACAATGAGCAGTTCTTC.

This clonotype has ten or more counts. The chain recombines TRBV4-1 with TRBJ2-5; tentatively, D is TRBD1 (5 bases). CDR1 and CDR2 (germline): MGHRA, YSYEKL. With 5 bases removed from V and 2 bases from J, the gap between germline ends came to 18 bases. The CDR3 spans 16 residues. The chain's CDR3 is CASSLVYRQGQETQYF. The CDR3 DNA sequence: TGCGCCAGCAGCTTAGTCTATCGGCAGGGTCAAGAGACCCAGTACTTC.

This clonotype was recorded at least ten times. The genes are TRBV14 and TRBJ2-3; D not resolved. CDR1 and CDR2 (germline): SGHDN, FVKESK. V shed 1 base and J shed 4 bases, with 9 bases lying between them. CDR3 length: 14 residues. The CDR3: CASSQGARSDTQYF. DNA for the CDR3: TGTGCCAGCAGCCAAGGGGCAAGGTCAGATACGCAGTATTTT.